Below are 5 T cell receptor beta chains sequenced from a single sample in a study of T cell repertoires in cytomegalovirus infection. What these receptors recognize is not known. MiXCR, run by TCRdb on the reads, gives a single entry per CDR3 protein. The sample records roughly 500,000 distinct CDR3 sequences, about 42% being singletons. Sequences were derived from cultured PBMCs, sampled from culture after CMV antigen stimulation. Every receptor here comes from a human donor in good health (CMV status not recorded). Some clones in this sample may be carry-over from other donors' samples.

The chain joins TRBV5-6 to TRBJ2-5; D uncertain. The V end lost 0 bases, the J end lost 0 bases, and 12 bases lay between the germline ends. The CDR3 totals 16 residues. Germline V CDR1 and CDR2: SGHDT, YYEEEE. CDR3 region: CASSLGSWQYQETQYF. The CDR3 nucleotides are TGTGCCAGCAGCTTGGGGTCTTGGCAGTACCAAGAGACCCAGTACTTC.

The genes are TRBV23-1 and TRBJ2-5; D is unresolved. TRBV23-1 qualifies as an ORF whose function is uncertain. The CDR3 is 13 residues long. V was pared by 3 bases and J by 1 base, with 6 bases between. The CDR3 sequence: CASSQGSQETQYF. DNA of the CDR3: TGCGCCAGCAGTCAGGGCAGCCAAGAGACCCAGTACTTC.

CDR3 sequence reads: CASSSGLHYYEQYF. The CDR3 DNA reads TGTGCCAGCAGCTCGGGACTGCACTACTACGAGCAGTACTTC. The V call is TRBV7-9, the J call TRBJ2-7, with TRBD2 as a possible D gene (6 bases). V gave up 4 bases and J gave up 3 bases, with 13 bases separating them. Germline CDR1 is SEHNR and CDR2 is FQNEAQ (reference sequence). The CDR3 loop spans 14 amino acids.

This clonotype was seen a handful of times. The V call is TRBV12-3 or TRBV12-4, the J call TRBJ1-1; D might be TRBD1 (6 bases). V was pared by 7 bases and J by 1 base, with 16 bases between. CDR3 length equals 15 residues. The CDR3, as DNA: TGTGCCAGCACCCGTCGCGGGGGCGGGAACACTGAAGCTTTCTTT. Its protein product is CASTRRGGGNTEAFF.

The V and J genes are TRBV12-5 and TRBJ2-3; 9 bases fit TRBD1. The germline V gene has CDR1 LGHNT and CDR2 FRNRAP. Trimming removed 5 bases from V and 2 bases from J; junction bases left unmatched: 8. The CDR3 has 16 amino acids. CDR3 nucleotide sequence: TGTGCTAGTGGTACCCTCGGGACAGGGTTCACAGATACGCAGTATTTT. Protein: CASGTLGTGFTDTQYF.